Listed below are T cell receptor beta chains from one sample, sequenced in a study of T cell changes during pregnancy in multiple sclerosis. Profiling relied on immunoSEQ multiplex PCR, and the TCRdb table lists in-frame clones only, not all of them. The sample has about 28,000 clones; about 91% are singletons. The sample in question was CD4+ T cells from peripheral blood mononuclear cells, obtained in the second trimester of pregnancy. The origin of the receptors is a female donor with multiple sclerosis, enrolled in a pregnancy study. Each CDR3 is given with its conserved first and last residue. The D gene is left open where the match is weak. Clone size, where shown, is once, few, many, or a class for clones that have expanded.

CDR3 DNA: TGTGCCAGCAGCACCACCGGACTAGCGGGGGGGACCGGGGAGCTGTTTTTT
CDR3 protein: CASSTTGLAGGTGELFF
D gene: TRBD2
clone size: .
V gene: TRBV11-2
J gene: TRBJ2-2

CDR3 DNA: TGTGCCAGCAGCTTAATATCGGCGCGGGGGGAGGAGTTCTTC
CDR3 protein: CASSLISARGEEFF
D gene: TRBD2
clone size: .
V gene: TRBV7-9
J gene: TRBJ2-1

CDR3 DNA: TGTGCCAGCAGCATCGGGCCCTCCTTGGGACAACCCTATGGCTACACCTTC
CDR3 protein: CASSIGPSLGQPYGYTF
D gene: .
clone size: .
V gene: TRBV21-1
J gene: TRBJ1-2

CDR3 DNA: TGCGCCAGCAGCCAAGATTGGGCGGGACTAGGAATGGGCAATCAGCCCCAGCATTTT
CDR3 protein: CASSQDWAGLGMGNQPQHF
D gene: .
clone size: .
V gene: TRBV4-3
J gene: TRBJ1-5

CDR3 DNA: TGTGCCTGGAGCCCGGCGGAGGTTCAGCCCCAGCATTTT
CDR3 protein: CAWSPAEVQPQHF
D gene: .
clone size: .
V gene: TRBV30
J gene: TRBJ1-5

CDR3 DNA: TGTGCCAGCAGCCTCGACATCAGCTCCTACAATGAGCAGTTCTTC
CDR3 protein: CASSLDISSYNEQFF
D gene: .
clone size: .
V gene: TRBV7-2
J gene: TRBJ2-1

CDR3 DNA: TGTGCCAGCATTCGTCGGGGCGGGGGGGCCAATTTGCAGTATTTT
CDR3 protein: CASIRRGGGANLQYF
D gene: TRBD2
clone size: .
V gene: TRBV2
J gene: TRBJ2-3

CDR3 DNA: TGTGCCAGCAGCCCGCGGGAAGCAGGAGAGACCCAGTACTTC
CDR3 protein: CASSPREAGETQYF
D gene: .
clone size: .
V gene: TRBV5-4
J gene: TRBJ2-5

CDR3 DNA: TGTGCCAGTACTGCTCCCGGGGAAGAGACCCAGTACTTC
CDR3 protein: CASTAPGEETQYF
D gene: .
clone size: .
V gene: TRBV19
J gene: TRBJ2-5

CDR3 DNA: TGTGCCAGCAGTTTTTTACCCACAGGGAATCAGCCCCAGCATTTT
CDR3 protein: CASSFLPTGNQPQHF
D gene: .
clone size: .
V gene: TRBV28
J gene: TRBJ1-5

CDR3 DNA: TGTGCCAGCAGTTACGCTGGCTTCTCCCACTACGAGCAGTACTTC
CDR3 protein: CASSYAGFSHYEQYF
D gene: .
clone size: .
V gene: TRBV6-5
J gene: TRBJ2-7

CDR3 DNA: TGCAGCGTTGAAGGGTGGTTTCGCGGAAACTCCTACAATGAGCAGTTCTTC
CDR3 protein: CSVEGWFRGNSYNEQFF
D gene: .
clone size: .
V gene: TRBV29-1
J gene: TRBJ2-1

CDR3 DNA: TGTGCCAGCAGCCCCGGGACAGGGATCTCCTACGAGCAGTACTTC
CDR3 protein: CASSPGTGISYEQYF
D gene: TRBD1
clone size: .
V gene: TRBV5-4
J gene: TRBJ2-7

CDR3 DNA: TGTGCCATCAGTGGGGTACAGGGGGCGGGCTACACCTTC
CDR3 protein: CAISGVQGAGYTF
D gene: TRBD1
clone size: .
V gene: TRBV10-3
J gene: TRBJ1-2

CDR3 DNA: TGTGCCATCAGAGCGGGGGGCGGGACCGGGGAGCTGTTTTTT
CDR3 protein: CAIRAGGGTGELFF
D gene: TRBD2
clone size: .
V gene: TRBV10-3
J gene: TRBJ2-2

CDR3 DNA: TGCGCCAGCAGATTTAACCCAACAGGGGGCGCAGATACGCAGTATTTT
CDR3 protein: CASRFNPTGGADTQYF
D gene: TRBD1
clone size: .
V gene: TRBV5-1
J gene: TRBJ2-3

CDR3 DNA: TGTGCCAGCTCTCCGTCGCCCGGCTCCTACGAGCAGTACTTC
CDR3 protein: CASSPSPGSYEQYF
D gene: .
clone size: .
V gene: TRBV18
J gene: TRBJ2-7

CDR3 DNA: TGTGCCAGCAGCCCCCGAGGGGGACAGGGAAGGGAAAAACTGTTTTTT
CDR3 protein: CASSPRGGQGREKLFF
D gene: TRBD1
clone size: .
V gene: TRBV9
J gene: TRBJ1-4

CDR3 DNA: TGTGCCAGCAGTCCGTCCCGGGACAGGGCGACTGAAGCTTTCTTT
CDR3 protein: CASSPSRDRATEAFF
D gene: TRBD1
clone size: .
V gene: TRBV2
J gene: TRBJ1-1

CDR3 DNA: TGCAGCGTTGGAGAGGGACTCTATGGCTACACCTTC
CDR3 protein: CSVGEGLYGYTF
D gene: .
clone size: few
V gene: TRBV29-1
J gene: TRBJ1-2

CDR3 DNA: TGTGCCAGCAGCGTTCTAGCGGTCCCCTACAATGAGCAGTTCTTC
CDR3 protein: CASSVLAVPYNEQFF
D gene: TRBD2
clone size: .
V gene: TRBV9
J gene: TRBJ2-1

CDR3 DNA: TGTGCCAGCAGTCAGGGGGACACCTATGGCTACACCTTC
CDR3 protein: CASSQGDTYGYTF
D gene: TRBD1
clone size: .
V gene: TRBV6-6
J gene: TRBJ1-2

CDR3 DNA: TGTGCCAGCAGTACAACAGGGTCTTTTCCACCCCTCCACTTT
CDR3 protein: CASSTTGSFPPLHF
D gene: .
clone size: .
V gene: TRBV25-1
J gene: TRBJ1-6

CDR3 DNA: TGTGCCAGCACCCCCGATCTATCTCTTTTTAACAATGAGCAGTTCTTC
CDR3 protein: CASTPDLSLFNNEQFF
D gene: .
clone size: .
V gene: TRBV2
J gene: TRBJ2-1

CDR3 DNA: TGTGCCAGCAGCTCCGATGGACAACCTTGGGACACCATATATTTT
CDR3 protein: CASSSDGQPWDTIYF
D gene: .
clone size: .
V gene: TRBV5-5
J gene: TRBJ1-3

CDR3 DNA: TGTGCCAGCAGCCCCGGGACAGGGAATGAGCAGTTCTTC
CDR3 protein: CASSPGTGNEQFF
D gene: TRBD1
clone size: .
V gene: TRBV7-9
J gene: TRBJ2-1

CDR3 DNA: TGTGCCAGCAGCAGCGATACCTCACGGGGGGAGGTGTACTTC
CDR3 protein: CASSSDTSRGEVYF
D gene: .
clone size: .
V gene: TRBV21-1
J gene: TRBJ2-7

CDR3 DNA: TGTGCCAGCTCACCAGAGGATGGCACTGAAGCTTTCTTT
CDR3 protein: CASSPEDGTEAFF
D gene: .
clone size: .
V gene: TRBV18
J gene: TRBJ1-1

CDR3 DNA: TGTGCCAGTAGTCGCCCGAGCGGGGGGAAATCTGAAGCTTTCTTT
CDR3 protein: CASSRPSGGKSEAFF
D gene: .
clone size: .
V gene: TRBV19
J gene: TRBJ1-1

CDR3 DNA: TGTGCCAGCAGCTTAAGTCATGTGAGGGGGCCAGAGACCCAGTACTTC
CDR3 protein: CASSLSHVRGPETQYF
D gene: TRBD1
clone size: .
V gene: TRBV7-6
J gene: TRBJ2-5

CDR3 DNA: TGTGCCAGCATCCTGAGTGGGGACAGCTGGACCTATGGCTACACCTTC
CDR3 protein: CASILSGDSWTYGYTF
D gene: TRBD1
clone size: .
V gene: TRBV5-5
J gene: TRBJ1-2

CDR3 DNA: TGCGCCAGCGGCCTCGCGGGGGAGGGGGTAGATACGCAGTATTTT
CDR3 protein: CASGLAGEGVDTQYF
D gene: .
clone size: once
V gene: TRBV10-2
J gene: TRBJ2-3

CDR3 DNA: TGTGCCAGCAGCTTAGGGACTAGCTCCAATGAGCAGTTCTTC
CDR3 protein: CASSLGTSSNEQFF
D gene: TRBD2
clone size: .
V gene: TRBV5-4
J gene: TRBJ2-1

CDR3 DNA: TGTGCCAGCAGCTTAGCGGTTTCCTACAATGAGCAGTTCTTC
CDR3 protein: CASSLAVSYNEQFF
D gene: .
clone size: .
V gene: TRBV7-3
J gene: TRBJ2-1

CDR3 DNA: TGTGCCAGCAGTTTACGCCCCGGACTGGCTGAAGCTTTCTTT
CDR3 protein: CASSLRPGLAEAFF
D gene: .
clone size: .
V gene: TRBV27
J gene: TRBJ1-1

CDR3 DNA: TGTGCCAGCAGCAGACAGGGGAACACTGAAGCTTTCTTT
CDR3 protein: CASSRQGNTEAFF
D gene: TRBD1
clone size: .
V gene: TRBV16
J gene: TRBJ1-1

CDR3 DNA: TGTGCCAGCACCCCGGACAGGGGTTACAATCAGCCCCAGCATTTT
CDR3 protein: CASTPDRGYNQPQHF
D gene: TRBD1
clone size: .
V gene: TRBV7-2
J gene: TRBJ1-5

CDR3 DNA: TGTGCCAGCAGCCACGGACTAGGACAAGATACGCAGTATTTT
CDR3 protein: CASSHGLGQDTQYF
D gene: TRBD2
clone size: .
V gene: TRBV5-6
J gene: TRBJ2-3

CDR3 DNA: TGTGCCAGCATACGAGAGGGGGCAAACATTCAGTACTTC
CDR3 protein: CASIREGANIQYF
D gene: TRBD1
clone size: .
V gene: TRBV2
J gene: TRBJ2-4

CDR3 DNA: TGCGCCAGCAGCTTTTGGGGGGGCTCGAGCTCCTACAATGAGCAGTTCTTC
CDR3 protein: CASSFWGGSSSYNEQFF
D gene: .
clone size: .
V gene: TRBV5-1
J gene: TRBJ2-1

CDR3 DNA: TGTGCCACCAGCAGAGATTCGACTAGCGGGCTCTACGAGCAGTACTTC
CDR3 protein: CATSRDSTSGLYEQYF
D gene: TRBD2
clone size: once
V gene: TRBV15
J gene: TRBJ2-7

CDR3 DNA: TGTGCCAGTAGTAAGACTAGCGGGGGACCTTACGAGCAGTACTTC
CDR3 protein: CASSKTSGGPYEQYF
D gene: TRBD2
clone size: few
V gene: TRBV19
J gene: TRBJ2-7

CDR3 DNA: TGTGCTAGCAGCTTAGCAGGGGGCAGTGAAGCTTTCTTT
CDR3 protein: CASSLAGGSEAFF
D gene: TRBD1
clone size: .
V gene: TRBV7-7
J gene: TRBJ1-1

CDR3 DNA: TGTGCCACCAGCAGAGATCAGGGAGGGGTTGGTCAGCCCCAGCATTTT
CDR3 protein: CATSRDQGGVGQPQHF
D gene: .
clone size: .
V gene: TRBV15
J gene: TRBJ1-5

CDR3 DNA: TGTGCCTGGAGTGATTACGGGTCTAGAGGGAGGTTCGGTGAAAAACTGTTTTTT
CDR3 protein: CAWSDYGSRGRFGEKLFF
D gene: .
clone size: .
V gene: TRBV30
J gene: TRBJ1-4

CDR3 DNA: TGCGCCAGCAGCACCTTGCGGGGGGGCTACAATGAGCAGTTCTTC
CDR3 protein: CASSTLRGGYNEQFF
D gene: TRBD2
clone size: .
V gene: TRBV5-1
J gene: TRBJ2-1

CDR3 DNA: TGTGCCAGCAGAGACGTCCCGGGACAGGGAATGAACACTGAAGCTTTCTTT
CDR3 protein: CASRDVPGQGMNTEAFF
D gene: TRBD1
clone size: .
V gene: TRBV6-4
J gene: TRBJ1-1

CDR3 DNA: TGTGCCAGCAGTAGCGGGACGTTACATTCACCCCTCCACTTT
CDR3 protein: CASSSGTLHSPLHF
D gene: .
clone size: .
V gene: TRBV28
J gene: TRBJ1-6

CDR3 DNA: TGTGCCAGTAGTATACGGCCGGGGGTGAACACTGAAGCTTTCTTT
CDR3 protein: CASSIRPGVNTEAFF
D gene: .
clone size: .
V gene: TRBV19
J gene: TRBJ1-1

CDR3 DNA: TGTGCCAGCAGCTTAGGAGTAGCGGGGGGGCAGGAGACCCAGTACTTC
CDR3 protein: CASSLGVAGGQETQYF
D gene: TRBD2
clone size: .
V gene: TRBV7-2
J gene: TRBJ2-5

CDR3 DNA: TGTGCCACCAGCGGCGACAGCCTTGGACGGCCCCAGCATTTT
CDR3 protein: CATSGDSLGRPQHF
D gene: .
clone size: .
V gene: TRBV15
J gene: TRBJ1-5

CDR3 DNA: TGTGCCTGGAGTGTTTTGCGAACCATATATTTT
CDR3 protein: CAWSVLRTIYF
D gene: .
clone size: few
V gene: TRBV30
J gene: TRBJ1-3

CDR3 DNA: TGCGCCAGCAGCGCGAGGACAGGGGCCTTCTCCTACGAGCAGTACTTC
CDR3 protein: CASSARTGAFSYEQYF
D gene: TRBD1
clone size: .
V gene: TRBV5-1
J gene: TRBJ2-7